The 24 T cell receptor beta chains presented below share a single source sample, sequenced in a study of CD8 T cells in Susac syndrome. Random hexamers served to reverse transcribe roughly 0.5 to 1 ug RNA. TCRdb recomputed calls from the immunoSEQ multiplex PCR reads with MiXCR, one row per CDR3 protein. The sample includes 150,000 to 180,000 distinct CDR3 sequences, 85% to 95% seen only once; the top ten take 0.2% to 0.25%. The sequenced sample consisted of CD8+ T cells from PBMCs. The receptor set was obtained from a human donor with multiple sclerosis.

This sequence joins TRBV29-1 and TRBJ1-1, with D hard to call. In germline, CDR1 is SQVTM, CDR2 ANQGSEA. V shed 7 bases and J shed 5 bases, with 17 bases lying between them. The CDR3 spans 13 residues. The CDR3 spells CSEKRASGTEAFF. CDR3 nucleotides: TGCAGCGAAAAAAGGGCGTCCGGGACTGAAGCTTTCTTT.

The V and J genes are TRBV10-3 and TRBJ2-5; D is unresolved. There are 13 residues in the CDR3. V lost 2 bases to trimming and J lost 0 bases, with 4 bases between them. Germline CDR1 is ENHRY and CDR2 is SYGVKD. The CDR3 DNA sequence: TGTGCCATCAGTGAGGTGAACCAAGAGACCCAGTACTTC. Translating it yields CAISEVNQETQYF.

This clonotype was counted once. V is TRBV20-1 and J is TRBJ1-6; D call uncertain. The CDR3 contains 14 residues. The germline CDR1 and CDR2 sequences are DFQATT and SNEGSKA (reference sequence). Trimming removed 3 bases at V and 10 bases at J, with 16 bases between. This CDR3 reads CSASERPYESPLHF. The DNA of the CDR3 is TGCAGTGCTAGCGAAAGACCTTACGAGTCACCCCTCCACTTT.

J is TRBJ2-5 and V is TRBV4-1; D remains ambiguous. CDR3 length equals 17 residues. V gave up 0 bases and J gave up 5 bases, with 19 bases separating them. The germline gives CDR1 MGHRA, CDR2 YSYEKL. In DNA, the CDR3 is TGCGCCAGCAGCCAAGATTCGGCAGCCAAGGGCCTGGAGACCCAGTACTTC. This gives the protein CASSQDSAAKGLETQYF.

V and J are TRBV11-2 and TRBJ2-5; D may correspond to TRBD1 or TRBD2 (5 bases each). Germline loops: CDR1 SGHAT, CDR2 FQNNGV. CDR3 length equals 17 residues. With 6 bases removed from V and 3 bases from J, the gap between germline ends came to 23 bases. Written as DNA, the CDR3 is TGTGCCAGCAGGCCCCTCCGGGGCTCTACTGGGGAAGAGACCCAGTACTTC. Translating it yields CASRPLRGSTGEETQYF.

V is TRBV6-4 and J is TRBJ2-6; D could derive from TRBD1 or TRBD2 (6 bases each). This CDR3 contains 19 residues. Germline CDR1 and CDR2: MRHNA and SNTAGT. V lost 5 bases, J lost 0 bases, and 20 bases lay in between. The CDR3 DNA sequence: TGTGCCAGCAGTATGGGCGGAGGGGACACCGCCTCTGGGGCCAACGTCCTGACTTTC. Its translation: CASSMGGGDTASGANVLTF.

CDR3 region: CASSPVRLPRNEQFF. CDR3 in DNA: TGTGCCAGCTCACCCGTGCGGTTGCCCAGGAATGAGCAGTTCTTC. The chain combines TRBV18 with TRBJ2-1; the D is unclear. The CDR3 loop spans 15 amino acids. Germline V gene data show CDR1 as KGHSH and CDR2 as LQKENI. V dropped 3 bases and J dropped 7 bases, with 16 bases sitting between them.

The chain recombines TRBV9 with TRBJ2-3, with 9 bases lining up with TRBD2. CDR3 length: 15 residues. Unmatched junction bases numbered 4, after V lost 4 bases and J lost 1 base. Germline lookup yields CDR1 SGDLS and CDR2 YYNGEE. The CDR3: CASSTSGSGTDTQYF. The DNA of the CDR3 is TGTGCCAGCAGCACTAGCGGGTCAGGCACAGATACGCAGTATTTT.

This chain links TRBV27 with TRBJ1-1; 11 bases agree with TRBD1. The CDR3 covers 14 residues. The V gene's germline CDR1 is MNHEY and CDR2 SMNVEV (reference sequence). Trimming at V came to 4 bases and at J to 2 bases, leaving 0 bases not matched to a gene. Here the CDR3 DNA reads TGTGCCAGCAGTTGGACAGGGGGCAACACTGAAGCTTTCTTT. This codes for CASSWTGGNTEAFF.

The rearrangement links TRBV9 to TRBJ2-7, with D perhaps assigned TRBD1 or TRBD2 (6 bases each). V gave up 0 bases and J gave up 4 bases, with 14 bases separating them. The CDR3 is 15 amino acids. Germline V CDR1 and CDR2: SGDLS, YYNGEE. CDR3 sequence reads: CASSVDWGAGYEQYF. Here the CDR3 DNA reads TGTGCCAGCAGCGTAGATTGGGGGGCTGGGTACGAGCAGTACTTC.

The V call is TRBV29-1, the J call TRBJ2-7; maybe TRBD1 (6 bases). This CDR3 has 13 amino acids. Trimming left V 2 bases short and J 2 bases short, with 10 bases between. CDR1 and CDR2 (germline): SQVTM, ANQGSEA. The CDR3 DNA sequence: TGCAGCGTTGAATTGGACAGACCCTACGAGCAGTACTTC. It yields the protein CSVELDRPYEQYF.

This chain uses TRBV18 with TRBJ1-1, with D possibly TRBD1 on 5 matching bases. The CDR3 length is 15 residues. V lost 1 base, J lost 3 bases, and 12 bases lay in between. Germline assignment: CDR1 KGHSH and CDR2 LQKENI. The CDR3 loop is CASSPRGQGYTEAFF. CDR3 coding DNA: TGTGCCAGCTCACCACGAGGTCAGGGCTACACTGAAGCTTTCTTT.

The genes are TRBV6-5 and TRBJ2-1; 7 bases are a match to TRBD1. CDR1 is MNHEY and CDR2 is SVGAGI in the germline V gene. CDR3 length: 14 amino acids. The V gene end was trimmed by 6 bases and the J gene end by 1 base; junction bases not matched to a gene: 3. In nucleotides, the CDR3 is TGTGCCAGCAGAGGGACAGTGTCCTACAATGAGCAGTTCTTC. Encoded protein: CASRGTVSYNEQFF.

J is TRBJ2-3 and V is TRBV9, with D perhaps matching TRBD1 (5 bases). V was shortened by 3 bases and J by 0 bases, with 5 bases between the two germline ends. Germline CDR1 is SGDLS and CDR2 is YYNGEE. This CDR3 is built from 13 residues. This CDR3 is CASSEGSTDTQYF. CDR3 sequence (DNA): TGTGCCAGCAGCGAGGGGAGCACAGATACGCAGTATTTT.

This chain joins TRBV3-1 and TRBJ2-7; the match to TRBD1 covers 7 bases. Germline V lookup: CDR1 LGHDT, CDR2 YNNKEL (reference sequence). There are 14 residues in the CDR3. V was pared by 4 bases and J by 5 bases, with 8 bases of the junction left unmatched. The CDR3 sequence is CASSPFTGVNEQYF. Written as DNA, the CDR3 is TGTGCCAGCAGCCCGTTTACAGGGGTGAACGAGCAGTACTTC.

The chain combines TRBV4-1 with TRBJ1-5; D is undetermined. V lost 0 bases, J lost 3 bases, and 6 bases lay in between. Germline V gene sequence: CDR1 MGHRA, CDR2 YSYEKL. The CDR3 is made up of 14 amino acids. The CDR3 DNA follows: TGCGCCAGCAGCCAAGAATTCACCAATCAGCCCCAGCATTTT. Translation gives CASSQEFTNQPQHF.

The chain carries TRBV15 and TRBJ2-3; no definite D call. V lost 0 bases and J lost 1, with 5 bases in between. There are 14 residues in the CDR3. Germline V gene data show CDR1 as LNHNV and CDR2 as YYDKDF (reference sequence). CDR3 amino acids: CATSREAGTDTQYF. DNA of the CDR3: TGTGCCACCAGCAGAGAGGCAGGCACAGATACGCAGTATTTT.

The rearrangement links TRBV3-1 to TRBJ2-2; possible D gene TRBD1, 5 bases. Trimming cost V 3 bases and J 4 bases, with 12 bases left between them. The CDR3 length is 15 residues. The germline V gene has CDR1 LGHDT and CDR2 YNNKEL (reference sequence). CDR3 DNA: TGTGCCAGCAGCCAGTCAGGCAGGGCCACCGGGGAGCTGTTTTTT. This sequence encodes CASSQSGRATGELFF.

This clonotype was counted between two and nine times. V usage is TRBV7-2 and J usage is TRBJ2-1, with 7 bases matching TRBD1. V was pared by 3 bases and J by 4 bases, with 3 bases of the junction left unmatched. The germline CDR1 and CDR2 sequences are SGHTA and FQGNSA. This CDR3 is built from 14 residues. In DNA form, the CDR3 reads TGTGCCAGCAGCTTGACAGGGAGTTACAATGAGCAGTTCTTC. Its translation: CASSLTGSYNEQFF.

V and J are TRBV6-1 and TRBJ2-7; 8 nucleotides agree with TRBD1. CDR1 is MNHNS, CDR2 SASEGT, per germline. This CDR3 contains 13 residues. After removal of 8 bases from V and 4 bases from J, the junction contained 7 bases not matched to a gene. DNA of the CDR3: TGTGCCAGCCAGGACAGGGAAGCTTACGAGCAGTACTTC. Its translation: CASQDREAYEQYF.

The V gene is TRBV5-1, the J gene TRBJ2-1; D is unresolved. V was clipped by 4 bases and J by 2 bases, with 7 bases between them. CDR3 length equals 13 residues. The germline CDR1 and CDR2 sequences are SGHRS and YFSETQ. This CDR3 reads CASSEVAYNEQFF. The CDR3 region has the DNA TGCGCCAGCAGCGAAGTCGCCTACAATGAGCAGTTCTTC.

The gene calls are TRBV27 and TRBJ2-1, with a possible D match to TRBD2 (5 bases). The germline gives CDR1 MNHEY, CDR2 SMNVEV (reference sequence). This CDR3 has 13 residues. Trimming cost V 2 bases and J 9 bases, with 11 bases left between them. CDR3 loop: CASSLSVGSEQFF. The CDR3, as DNA: TGTGCCAGCAGTTTAAGCGTGGGGAGTGAGCAGTTCTTC.

The chain couples TRBV12-3 or TRBV12-4 to TRBJ1-2; no clear D gene. The length of the CDR3 is 14 residues. The ends were cut back, 6 bases at V and 5 bases at J, with 16 bases in the middle. The CDR3 spells CASSPTTRKYGYTF. In nucleotides, the CDR3 is TGTGCCAGCAGCCCTACTACAAGGAAGTATGGCTACACCTTC.

The CDR3 sequence is CASSQRTGISYEQYF. In DNA form, the CDR3 reads TGTGCCAGCAGCCAACGGACAGGGATCTCCTACGAGCAGTACTTC. The chain uses TRBV14 and TRBJ2-7, with 8 bases lining up with TRBD1. Germline lookup yields CDR1 SGHDN and CDR2 FVKESK. The V and J ends lost 2 bases and 0 bases, in that order; junction bases with no gene match: 3. The CDR3 is 15 residues long.